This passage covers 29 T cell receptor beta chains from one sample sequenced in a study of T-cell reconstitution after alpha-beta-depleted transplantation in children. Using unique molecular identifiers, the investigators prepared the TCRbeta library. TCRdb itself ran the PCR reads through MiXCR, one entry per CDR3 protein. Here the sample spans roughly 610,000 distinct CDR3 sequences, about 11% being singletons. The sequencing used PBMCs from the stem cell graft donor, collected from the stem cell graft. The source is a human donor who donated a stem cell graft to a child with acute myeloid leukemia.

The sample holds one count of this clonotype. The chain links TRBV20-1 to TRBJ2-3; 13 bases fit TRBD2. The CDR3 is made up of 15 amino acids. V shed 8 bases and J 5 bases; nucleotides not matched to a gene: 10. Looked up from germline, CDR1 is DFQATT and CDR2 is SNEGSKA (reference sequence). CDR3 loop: CSKGKGLAGRDTQYF. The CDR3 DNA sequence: TGCAGTAAGGGGAAGGGACTAGCGGGACGAGATACGCAGTATTTT.

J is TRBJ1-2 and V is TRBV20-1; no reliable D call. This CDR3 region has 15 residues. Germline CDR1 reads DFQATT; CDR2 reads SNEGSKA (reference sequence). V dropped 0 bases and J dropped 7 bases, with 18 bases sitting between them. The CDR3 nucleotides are TGCAGTGCTAGAGATCCCCGTTCACCTCGTGGTGGCTACACCTTC. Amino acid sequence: CSARDPRSPRGGYTF.

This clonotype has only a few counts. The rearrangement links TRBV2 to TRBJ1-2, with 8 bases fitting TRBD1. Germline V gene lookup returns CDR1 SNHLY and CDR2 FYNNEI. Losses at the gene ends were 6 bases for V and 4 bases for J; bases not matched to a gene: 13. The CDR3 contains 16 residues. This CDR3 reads CASSQTPTGATYGYTF. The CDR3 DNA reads TGTGCCAGCAGCCAAACGCCGACAGGGGCGACCTATGGCTACACCTTC.

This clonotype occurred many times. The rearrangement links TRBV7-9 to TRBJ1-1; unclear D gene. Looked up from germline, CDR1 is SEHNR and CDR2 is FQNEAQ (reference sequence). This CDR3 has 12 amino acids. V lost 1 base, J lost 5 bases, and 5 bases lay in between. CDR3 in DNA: TGTGCCAGCAGCTTAGATTGGACTGAAGCTTTCTTT. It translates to CASSLDWTEAFF.

The CDR3 reads CASSRFSGLNYNEQFF. DNA for the CDR3: TGTGCCAGCAGCCGGTTCTCGGGACTTAACTACAATGAGCAGTTCTTC. The rearrangement links TRBV3-1 to TRBJ2-1, with a tentative D call TRBD2 (6 bases). The CDR3 is 16 residues long. Germline V gene sequence: CDR1 LGHDT, CDR2 YNNKEL (reference sequence). Deletions cut 4 bases from V and 3 bases from J, with 16 bases between.

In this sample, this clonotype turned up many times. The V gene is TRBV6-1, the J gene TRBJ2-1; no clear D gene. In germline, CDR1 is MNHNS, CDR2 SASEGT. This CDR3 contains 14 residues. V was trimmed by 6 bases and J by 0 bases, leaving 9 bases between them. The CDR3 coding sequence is TGTGCCAGCAGCCGGTCACGCTCCTACAATGAGCAGTTCTTC. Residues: CASSRSRSYNEQFF.

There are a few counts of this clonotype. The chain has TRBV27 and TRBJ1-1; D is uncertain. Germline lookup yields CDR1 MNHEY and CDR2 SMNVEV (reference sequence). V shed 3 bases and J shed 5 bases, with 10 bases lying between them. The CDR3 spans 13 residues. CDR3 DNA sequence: TGTGCCAGCAGTTTTAACCCCCCGACTGAAGCTTTCTTT. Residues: CASSFNPPTEAFF.

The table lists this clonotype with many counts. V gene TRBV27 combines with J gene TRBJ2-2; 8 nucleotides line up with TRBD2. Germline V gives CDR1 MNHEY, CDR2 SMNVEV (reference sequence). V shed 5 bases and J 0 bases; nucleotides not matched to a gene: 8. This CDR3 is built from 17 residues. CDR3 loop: CASSPGGGTTNTGELFF. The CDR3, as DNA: TGTGCCAGCAGTCCCGGGGGGGGGACTACGAACACCGGGGAGCTGTTTTTT.

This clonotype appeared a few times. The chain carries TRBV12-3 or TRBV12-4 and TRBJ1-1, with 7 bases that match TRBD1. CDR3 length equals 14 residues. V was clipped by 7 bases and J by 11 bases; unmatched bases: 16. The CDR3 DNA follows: TGTGCCAGCATTCCCACAGGGGCCCCCAGAGGGGCTTTCTTT. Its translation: CASIPTGAPRGAFF.

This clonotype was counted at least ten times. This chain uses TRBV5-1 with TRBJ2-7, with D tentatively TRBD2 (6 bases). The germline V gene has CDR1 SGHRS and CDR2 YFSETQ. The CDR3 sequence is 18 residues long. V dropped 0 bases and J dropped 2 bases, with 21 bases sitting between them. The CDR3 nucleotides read TGCGCCAGCAGCTTGGGTATATCGCGGGAAGGGATCACCTACGAGCAGTACTTC. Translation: CASSLGISREGITYEQYF.

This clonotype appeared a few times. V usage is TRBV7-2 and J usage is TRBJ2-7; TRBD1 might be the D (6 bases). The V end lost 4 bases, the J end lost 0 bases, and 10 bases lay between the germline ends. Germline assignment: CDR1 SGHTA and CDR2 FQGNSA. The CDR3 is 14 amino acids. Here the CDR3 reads CASSSGTSSYEQYF. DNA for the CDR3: TGTGCCAGCAGCTCCGGGACAAGCTCCTACGAGCAGTACTTC. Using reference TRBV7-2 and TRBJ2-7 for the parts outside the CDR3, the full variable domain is GAGVSQSPSNKVTEKGKDVELRCDPISGHTALYWYRQSLGQGLEFLIYFQGNSAPDKSGLPSDRFSAERTGGSVSTLTIQRTQQEDSAVYLCASSSGTSSYEQYFGPGTRLTVT.

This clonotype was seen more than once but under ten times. CDR3 loop: CASSQLPGNTGELFF. CDR3 bases: TGTGCCAGCAGCCAACTGCCTGGGAACACCGGGGAGCTGTTTTTT. This chain connects TRBV3-1 to TRBJ2-2; D remains ambiguous. The CDR3 contains 15 residues. Germline V gene lookup returns CDR1 LGHDT and CDR2 YNNKEL (reference sequence). V lost 2 bases, J lost 1 base, and 8 bases lay in between.

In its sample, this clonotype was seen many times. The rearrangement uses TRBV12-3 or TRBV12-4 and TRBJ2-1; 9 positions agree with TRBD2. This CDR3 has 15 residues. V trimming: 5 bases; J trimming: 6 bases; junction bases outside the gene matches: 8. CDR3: CASSRDPSGINEQFF. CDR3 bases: TGTGCCAGCAGTAGAGACCCTAGCGGGATCAATGAGCAGTTCTTC.

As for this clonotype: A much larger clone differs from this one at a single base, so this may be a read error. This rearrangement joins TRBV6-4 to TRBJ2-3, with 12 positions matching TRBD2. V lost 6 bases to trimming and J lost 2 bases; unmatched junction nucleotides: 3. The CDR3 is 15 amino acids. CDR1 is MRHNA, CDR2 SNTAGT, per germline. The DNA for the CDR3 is TGTGCCAGCAGACTAGCGGGAGGCACCACAGATACGCAGTATTTT. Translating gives CASRLAGGTTDTQYF.

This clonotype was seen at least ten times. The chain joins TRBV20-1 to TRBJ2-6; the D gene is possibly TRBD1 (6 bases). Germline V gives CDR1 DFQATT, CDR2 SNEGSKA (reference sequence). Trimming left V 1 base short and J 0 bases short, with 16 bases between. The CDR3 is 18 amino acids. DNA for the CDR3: TGCAGTGCTAGAGGGCGGACAGATCAGAACTCTGGGGCCAACGTCCTGACTTTC. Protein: CSARGRTDQNSGANVLTF.

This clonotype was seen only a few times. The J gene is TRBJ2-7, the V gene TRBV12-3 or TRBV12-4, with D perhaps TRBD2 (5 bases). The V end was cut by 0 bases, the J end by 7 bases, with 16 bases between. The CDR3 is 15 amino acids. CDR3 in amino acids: CASSLASGPTGEQYF. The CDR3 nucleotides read TGTGCCAGCAGTTTAGCGAGCGGCCCTACGGGAGAGCAGTACTTC.

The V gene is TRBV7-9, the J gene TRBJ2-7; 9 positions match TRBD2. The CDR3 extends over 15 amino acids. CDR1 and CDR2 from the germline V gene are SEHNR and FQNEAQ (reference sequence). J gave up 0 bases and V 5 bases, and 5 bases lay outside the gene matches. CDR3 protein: CASSAKGLASYEQYF. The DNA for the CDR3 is TGTGCCAGCAGCGCGAAGGGACTAGCCTCCTACGAGCAGTACTTC.

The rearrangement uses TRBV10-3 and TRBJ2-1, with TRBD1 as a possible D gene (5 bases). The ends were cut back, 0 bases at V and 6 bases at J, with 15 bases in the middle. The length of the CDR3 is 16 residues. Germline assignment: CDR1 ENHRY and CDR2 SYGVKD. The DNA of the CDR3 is TGTGCCATCAGTGAGTCCGGACAAGGGTTTGGCAATGAGCAGTTCTTC. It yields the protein CAISESGQGFGNEQFF.

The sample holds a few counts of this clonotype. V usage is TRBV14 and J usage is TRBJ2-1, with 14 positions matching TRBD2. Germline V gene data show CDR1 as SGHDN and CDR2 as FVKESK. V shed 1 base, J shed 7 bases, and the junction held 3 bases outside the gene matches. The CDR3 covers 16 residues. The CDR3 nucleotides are TGTGCCAGCAGCCAAGGACTAGCGGGAGGGAGGAATGAGCAGTTCTTC. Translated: CASSQGLAGGRNEQFF.

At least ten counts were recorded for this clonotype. Here the CDR3 reads CSVPGQAQETQYF. CDR3 sequence (DNA): TGCAGTGTCCCGGGACAGGCCCAAGAGACCCAGTACTTC. The chain has TRBV20-1 and TRBJ2-5; 8 bases are shared with TRBD1. After removal of 7 bases from V and 1 base from J, the junction contained 5 bases not matched to a gene. CDR1 and CDR2 from the germline V gene are DFQATT and SNEGSKA (reference sequence). CDR3 length: 13 residues.

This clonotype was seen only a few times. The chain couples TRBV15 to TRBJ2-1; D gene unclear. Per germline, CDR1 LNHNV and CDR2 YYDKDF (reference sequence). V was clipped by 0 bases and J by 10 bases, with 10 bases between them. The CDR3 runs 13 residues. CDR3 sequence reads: CATSRDEIREQFF. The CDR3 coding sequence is TGTGCCACCAGCAGAGATGAGATTCGGGAGCAGTTCTTC.

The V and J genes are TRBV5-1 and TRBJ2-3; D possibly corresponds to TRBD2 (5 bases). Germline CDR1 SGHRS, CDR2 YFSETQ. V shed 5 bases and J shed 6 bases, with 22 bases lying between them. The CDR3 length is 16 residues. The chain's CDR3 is CASSTGLSPNTDTQYF. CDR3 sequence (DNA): TGCGCCAGCAGTACCGGACTTAGCCCCAACACCGATACGCAGTATTTT.

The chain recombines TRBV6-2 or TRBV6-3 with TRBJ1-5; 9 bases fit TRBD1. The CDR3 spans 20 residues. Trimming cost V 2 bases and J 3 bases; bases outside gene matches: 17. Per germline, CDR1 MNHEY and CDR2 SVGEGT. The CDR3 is CASSYRADRGNTAHNQPQHF. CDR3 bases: TGTGCCAGCAGTTACAGGGCCGACAGGGGGAACACCGCCCACAATCAGCCCCAGCATTTT.

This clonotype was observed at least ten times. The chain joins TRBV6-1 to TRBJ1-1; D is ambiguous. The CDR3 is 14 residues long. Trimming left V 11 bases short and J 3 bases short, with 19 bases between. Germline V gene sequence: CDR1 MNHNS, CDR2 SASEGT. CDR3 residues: CAHDRGGRDTEAFF. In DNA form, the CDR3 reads TGTGCCCATGATCGCGGCGGTCGGGACACTGAAGCTTTCTTT.

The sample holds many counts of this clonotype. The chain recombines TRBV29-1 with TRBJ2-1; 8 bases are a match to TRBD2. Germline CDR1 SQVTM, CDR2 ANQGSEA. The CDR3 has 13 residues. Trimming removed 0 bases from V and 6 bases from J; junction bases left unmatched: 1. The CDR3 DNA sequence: TGCAGCGTTGAAGACGGGACTAGCAATGAGCAGTTCTTC. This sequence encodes CSVEDGTSNEQFF.

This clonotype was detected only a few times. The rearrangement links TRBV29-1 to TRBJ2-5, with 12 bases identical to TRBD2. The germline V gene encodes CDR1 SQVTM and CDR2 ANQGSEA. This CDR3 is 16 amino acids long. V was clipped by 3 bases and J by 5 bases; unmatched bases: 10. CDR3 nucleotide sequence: TGCAGCGTTGAGAGGTCTAGCGGGAGGGCCCGGGAGACCCAGTACTTC. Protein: CSVERSSGRARETQYF.

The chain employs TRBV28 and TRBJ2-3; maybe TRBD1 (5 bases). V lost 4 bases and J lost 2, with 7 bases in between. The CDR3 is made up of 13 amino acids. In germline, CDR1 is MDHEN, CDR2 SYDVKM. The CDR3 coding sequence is TGTGCCAGCAGTTCCAGGGACACAGATACGCAGTATTTT. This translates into CASSSRDTDTQYF.

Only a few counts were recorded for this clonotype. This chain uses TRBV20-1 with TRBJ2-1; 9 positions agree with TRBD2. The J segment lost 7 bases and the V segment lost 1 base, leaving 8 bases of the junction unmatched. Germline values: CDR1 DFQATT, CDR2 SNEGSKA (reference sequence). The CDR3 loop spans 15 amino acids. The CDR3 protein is CSARAPGLASNEQFF. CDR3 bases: TGCAGTGCTAGAGCTCCGGGACTAGCAAGTAATGAGCAGTTCTTC.

CDR3 loop: CATKDRNNEQFF. CDR3 DNA: TGCGCCACCAAAGACAGGAACAATGAGCAGTTCTTC. This chain links TRBV4-3 with TRBJ2-1; tentative D call: TRBD1 (6 bases). V was shortened by 10 bases and J by 5 bases, with 12 bases between the two germline ends. The CDR3 totals 12 residues. Germline V gene sequence: CDR1 LGHNA, CDR2 YSLEER.